The 21 T cell receptor beta chains given below trace back to one sample, sequenced in a study of blood T cell repertoires in COVID-19. Generated by immunoSEQ multiplex PCR, the TCRdb table keeps only in-frame clones and is missing some. The sample holds about 220,000 clones, approximately 85% seen once. The source material was peripheral blood. All receptors come from an elderly woman with COVID-19, enrolled during active disease.

As for this clone: The sample holds other DNA sequences that translate to the same CDR3. The V and J genes are TRBV19 and TRBJ1-1, with unresolved D. Germline V CDR1 and CDR2: LNHDA, SQIVND (reference sequence). The CDR3 extends over 14 amino acids. Trimming removed 0 bases at V and 1 base at J, with 6 bases between. The CDR3: CASSIDGGNTEAFF. CDR3 sequence (DNA): TGTGCCAGTAGTATAGACGGCGGGAACACTGAAGCTTTCTTT.

The V and J genes are TRBV11-2 and TRBJ2-7, with D possibly being TRBD1 (6 bases). The V and J ends lost 6 bases and 12 bases respectively, with 21 bases between them. The CDR3 spans 13 residues. Germline lookup yields CDR1 SGHAT and CDR2 FQNNGV. In nucleotides, the CDR3 is TGTGCCAGCAGTTTAAACAGGGCCGTCCCCCCGTACTTC. Protein: CASSLNRAVPPYF.

This clone appeared once. The chain has TRBV15 and TRBJ2-3, with 15 bases lining up with TRBD2. The length of the CDR3 is 18 residues. Germline V gene data show CDR1 as LNHNV and CDR2 as YYDKDF (reference sequence). V dropped 0 bases and J dropped 4; count of bases not matched to a gene: 5. CDR3 residues: CATSRDRGLAGGSDTQYF. CDR3 nucleotides: TGTGCCACCAGCAGAGATCGGGGACTAGCGGGGGGCTCAGATACGCAGTATTTT.

The chain couples TRBV12-3 or TRBV12-4 to TRBJ1-1; maybe TRBD1 (5 bases). This CDR3 contains 12 residues. Trimming shortened V by 8 bases and J by 9 bases, and 16 bases separated the two germline ends. Here the CDR3 DNA reads TGTGCCAGCGCTACAGGTTGGCTAAAAGCTTTCTTT. Encoded protein: CASATGWLKAFF.

The genes are TRBV7-9 and TRBJ2-5; TRBD2 matches at 13 bases. CDR1 is SEHNR, CDR2 FQNEAQ, per germline (reference sequence). Trimming took 2 bases from V and 4 from J; bases not matched to a gene: 10. This CDR3 has 18 residues. The CDR3 nucleotides read TGTGCCAGCAGCTTACGCCCTACAGGACTAGCGGGGGCAGAGACCCAGTACTTC. This translates into CASSLRPTGLAGAETQYF.

V usage is TRBV27 and J usage is TRBJ1-5; 9 bases fit TRBD1. J lost 3 bases, V lost 2 bases, and 5 bases had no gene match. CDR1 is MNHEY and CDR2 is SMNVEV in the germline V gene (reference sequence). This CDR3 has 16 amino acids. CDR3 bases: TGTGCCAGCAGTTTAGGGACAGGGATGGCCAATCAGCCCCAGCATTTT. Translated, it gives CASSLGTGMANQPQHF.

This chain uses TRBV7-9 with TRBJ2-7; no clear D gene. The CDR3 consists of 12 residues. The V and J ends lost 6 bases and 2 bases respectively, with 8 bases between them. CDR1 and CDR2 (germline): SEHNR, FQNEAQ (reference sequence). This CDR3 reads CASSSLTYEQYF. In DNA, the CDR3 is TGTGCCAGCAGTTCACTCACCTACGAGCAGTACTTC.

The V gene is TRBV6-6, the J gene TRBJ2-7; TRBD2 agrees at 8 bases. Losses at the gene ends were 7 bases for V and 3 bases for J; bases not matched to a gene: 5. CDR3 length: 13 residues. Germline CDR1 MNHNY, CDR2 SVGAGI (reference sequence). CDR3 amino acids: CASTTSGLYEQYF. In DNA, the CDR3 is TGTGCCAGCACCACTAGCGGACTCTACGAGCAGTACTTC.

The chain recombines TRBV10-3 with TRBJ1-2; D ambiguous. The CDR3 loop spans 13 amino acids. Germline CDR1 and CDR2: ENHRY and SYGVKD. V lost 0 bases and J lost 7, with 9 bases in between. CDR3 amino acids: CAISESNWFGYTF. The CDR3 region has the DNA TGTGCCATCAGTGAGTCGAACTGGTTTGGCTACACCTTC.

The V call is TRBV7-3, the J call TRBJ2-1; TRBD1 aligns across 8 bases. The CDR3 is 15 residues long. Germline CDR1 is SGHTA and CDR2 is FQGTGA. After removal of 2 bases from V and 7 bases from J, the junction contained 7 bases not matched to a gene. The DNA of the CDR3 is TGTGCCAGCAGCTTATTCCAGGGGGCGGGTAATGAGCAGTTCTTC. This sequence encodes CASSLFQGAGNEQFF.

The chain carries TRBV18 and TRBJ2-7; 11 bases are shared with TRBD2. Germline V gene sequence: CDR1 KGHSH, CDR2 LQKENI. This CDR3 is built from 16 residues. The V gene end was trimmed by 3 bases and the J gene end by 7 bases; junction bases not matched to a gene: 11. The CDR3 spells CASSPTIAGGPGEQYF. The CDR3 coding sequence is TGTGCCAGCTCACCGACTATAGCGGGAGGGCCGGGGGAGCAGTACTTC.

In nucleotides, the CDR3 is TGCGCCAGCAGCTTGACGAGCGGGAGCCGCCAAGAGACCCAGTACTTC. Translation gives CASSLTSGSRQETQYF. The rearrangement links TRBV5-1 to TRBJ2-5; 8 bases agree with TRBD2. Germline V gives CDR1 SGHRS, CDR2 YFSETQ. The CDR3 length is 16 residues. The V and J ends lost 1 base and 1 base, in that order; junction bases with no gene match: 6.

The chain couples TRBV7-2 to TRBJ1-1; D not certain. This CDR3 is built from 13 residues. Trimming cost V 4 bases and J 5 bases, with 11 bases left between them. Germline V gene lookup returns CDR1 SGHTA and CDR2 FQGNSA. The CDR3 region is CASSSSTTTEAFF. CDR3 bases: TGTGCCAGCAGCTCCTCTACTACAACTGAAGCTTTCTTT.

The chain combines TRBV7-9 with TRBJ2-4, with D possibly matching TRBD1 (5 bases). The CDR3 is 15 residues long. Germline CDR1 SEHNR, CDR2 FQNEAQ (reference sequence). V was shortened by 2 bases and J by 4 bases, with 12 bases between the two germline ends. The CDR3 DNA is TGTGCCAGCAGCTTAATGGGGCAGTCTAAAAACATTCAGTACTTC. It translates to CASSLMGQSKNIQYF.

This chain uses TRBV14 with TRBJ2-1; perhaps TRBD2 as D (5 bases). The CDR3 loop spans 14 amino acids. The germline V gene has CDR1 SGHDN and CDR2 FVKESK. Trimming removed 4 bases at V and 3 bases at J, with 10 bases between. CDR3 nucleotides: TGTGCCAGCAGCCGCGGAGGACTCTACAATGAGCAGTTCTTC. Translating gives CASSRGGLYNEQFF.

The chain uses TRBV30 and TRBJ1-4; 8 positions agree with TRBD1. Germline loops: CDR1 GTSNPN, CDR2 SVGIG (reference sequence). With V trimmed by 3 bases and J by 8 bases, 5 bases remained unmatched. The CDR3 is 13 amino acids. The CDR3 sequence is CAWSGTGQEKLFF. CDR3 DNA: TGTGCCTGGAGCGGGACAGGTCAAGAAAAACTGTTTTTT.

CDR3 in DNA: TGTGCCACCAGTGATGGGGGGGCAGGGGCGTCTCAAGAGACCCAGTACTTC. Its translation is CATSDGGAGASQETQYF. This sequence joins TRBV24-1 and TRBJ2-5; D might be TRBD2 (7 bases). Germline loops: CDR1 KGHDR, CDR2 SFDVKD. The V and J ends lost 3 bases and 2 bases respectively, with 18 bases between them. This CDR3 contains 17 residues.

This clone was observed once. This chain joins TRBV28 and TRBJ1-2, with TRBD1 as a possible D gene (6 bases). The V end was cut by 8 bases, the J end by 6 bases, with 13 bases between. Germline V gene data show CDR1 as MDHEN and CDR2 as SYDVKM. The CDR3 length is 12 residues. This CDR3 reads CASGYRADGYTF. CDR3 sequence (DNA): TGTGCCAGCGGTTACAGGGCGGATGGCTACACCTTC.

The rearrangement uses TRBV18 and TRBJ2-7; TRBD2 agrees at 10 bases. The CDR3 is 19 amino acids. Germline assignment: CDR1 KGHSH and CDR2 LQKENI. V lost 3 bases to trimming and J lost 2 bases; unmatched junction nucleotides: 16. Here the CDR3 reads CASSPTTGQLAGMTYEQYF. The CDR3 nucleotides are TGTGCCAGCTCACCCACGACAGGGCAACTAGCGGGGATGACCTACGAGCAGTACTTC.

This chain links TRBV4-2 with TRBJ1-1; unclear D gene. The germline V and J ends were trimmed by 0 bases and 7 bases, with 21 bases remaining between them. The CDR3 runs 17 residues. From germline, CDR1 is LGHNA and CDR2 YNFKEQ. The CDR3 spells CASSQDPAGSAGVEAFF. As DNA, the CDR3 is TGTGCCAGCAGCCAAGATCCGGCGGGGTCCGCTGGTGTTGAAGCTTTCTTT.

This clone was seen just once. The CDR3 region has the DNA TGTGCCAGTAAGGCGGTCTCTGGGGCCAACGTCCTGACTTTC. Translation: CASKAVSGANVLTF. The chain joins TRBV19 to TRBJ2-6; D uncertain. Between the trimmed V and J ends, which lost 7 bases and 0 bases, there was a span of 7 bases. The germline V gene has CDR1 LNHDA and CDR2 SQIVND (reference sequence). There are 14 residues in the CDR3.